The 31 T cell receptor beta chains below all came from one sample that was sequenced in a study of blood T cells in healthy people across ages. Primed by a sample-barcoded 5' primer and a J-beta primer mix, a second PCR proceeded for 7 to 11 cycles. Each CDR3 protein gets one entry after TCRdb re-called the 5' RACE reads with MiXCR. The repertoire has more than 650,000 distinct CDR3 sequences, roughly 24% of them found once; the top ten carry about 2.9%. Another study also made use of these data, one on T cells of mothers and their children.

The sample consisted of blood. Every receptor here comes from a boy younger than 18 in good health.

This clonotype was observed a few times. The chain recombines TRBV12-3 or TRBV12-4 with TRBJ1-5; D may be TRBD1 (5 bases). V was trimmed by 3 bases and J by 10 bases, leaving 16 bases between them. The CDR3 is made up of 14 amino acids. The CDR3 coding sequence is TGTGCCAGCAGTTTCCAGGGTAGGACGGTACCCCAGCATTTT. Translating gives CASSFQGRTVPQHF.

This clonotype was counted between two and nine times. This chain links TRBV7-3 with TRBJ2-1; TRBD2 matches 7 bases. The V segment lost 4 bases and the J segment 5 bases; nucleotides outside the gene matches: 2. Per the germline V gene, CDR1 is SGHTA and CDR2 is FQGTGA. The CDR3 spans 13 residues. CDR3 loop: CASSWGGNNEQFF. CDR3 bases: TGTGCCAGCAGCTGGGGGGGAAACAATGAGCAGTTCTTC.

The rearrangement links TRBV7-9 to TRBJ2-5, with D unclear. This CDR3 is built from 14 residues. Germline V gives CDR1 SEHNR, CDR2 FQNEAQ (reference sequence). Trimming left V 3 bases short and J 5 bases short, with 13 bases between. CDR3 sequence: CASSLPARVETQYF. The CDR3 DNA follows: TGTGCCAGCAGCTTGCCCGCCAGAGTCGAGACCCAGTACTTC.

The chain carries TRBV15 and TRBJ2-2, with a weak D call TRBD1 (5 bases). This CDR3 spans 15 amino acids. Trimming cost V 6 bases and J 5 bases, with 16 bases left between them. Germline loops: CDR1 LNHNV, CDR2 YYDKDF (reference sequence). The CDR3 nucleotides are TGTGCCACCAGTGCCGCAGGGTTGGGGACCGGGGAGCTGTTTTTT. Protein product: CATSAAGLGTGELFF.

A few counts support this clonotype. The chain uses TRBV9 and TRBJ2-6; perhaps TRBD2 as D (5 bases). This CDR3 comprises 15 residues. Germline CDR1 and CDR2: SGDLS and YYNGEE. V lost 2 bases and J 0 bases, leaving 6 bases between the germline ends. The CDR3 bases are TGTGCCAGCAGCGTCCGGGGCTCTGGGGCCAACGTCCTGACTTTC. This encodes CASSVRGSGANVLTF. Full variable domain (rest looked up from reference TRBV9 and TRBJ2-6): DSGVTQTPKHLITATGQRVTLRCSPRSGDLSVYWYQQSLDQGLQFLIQYYNGEERAKGNILERFSAQQFPDLHSELNLSSLELGDSALYFCASSVRGSGANVLTFGAGSRLTVL.

The V and J genes are TRBV12-5 and TRBJ2-3, with D unclear. V was cut by 5 bases and J by 5 bases, with 20 bases left in between. Germline V gives CDR1 LGHNT, CDR2 FRNRAP. The CDR3 consists of 16 residues. CDR3 bases: TGTGCTAGTGGTCCCCGACCTCCAGACGGTGGAGATACGCAGTATTTT. Its translation: CASGPRPPDGGDTQYF.

The chain recombines TRBV6-1 with TRBJ1-5; 9 bases agree with TRBD1. Germline CDR1 is MNHNS and CDR2 is SASEGT. V shed 4 bases and J 5 bases; nucleotides not matched to a gene: 9. The CDR3 is 16 amino acids. This CDR3 is CASSAGTGIFHQPQHF. The CDR3, as DNA: TGTGCCAGCAGTGCCGGGACAGGGATTTTTCATCAGCCCCAGCATTTT.

The table lists this clonotype with a few counts. V usage is TRBV20-1 and J usage is TRBJ1-3; possible D gene TRBD1, 5 bases. Trimming stripped 2 bases from V and 7 bases from J, with 12 bases between. Germline V gene sequence: CDR1 DFQATT, CDR2 SNEGSKA (reference sequence). There are 13 residues in the CDR3. The CDR3 DNA is TGCAGTGCTAGAAAGGGGCTGGGGAACACCATATATTTT. This gives the protein CSARKGLGNTIYF.

The rearrangement joins TRBV6-6 to TRBJ2-3; 7 bases line up with TRBD2. The CDR3 loop spans 14 amino acids. The J segment lost 1 base and the V segment lost 6 bases, leaving 4 bases of the junction unmatched. Germline V gene data show CDR1 as MNHNY and CDR2 as SVGAGI (reference sequence). The CDR3 sequence: CASSRAGRTDTQYF. For the CDR3, the DNA is TGTGCCAGCAGCCGAGCGGGGCGCACAGATACGCAGTATTTT.

This chain uses TRBV29-1 with TRBJ2-1; D gene unclear. Germline CDR1 and CDR2: SQVTM and ANQGSEA. V lost 4 bases to trimming and J lost 0 bases, with 13 bases between them. The CDR3 is made up of 15 amino acids. The CDR3 reads CSVVPKESSYNEQFF. The DNA of the CDR3 is TGCAGCGTTGTCCCGAAAGAGAGCTCCTACAATGAGCAGTTCTTC.

The rearrangement joins TRBV15 to TRBJ2-6; D perhaps matches TRBD2 (6 bases). Trimming removed 0 bases at V and 4 bases at J, with 13 bases between. The CDR3 has 17 amino acids. CDR1 is LNHNV, CDR2 YYDKDF, per germline (reference sequence). CDR3 DNA: TGTGCCACCAGCAGAGATCGGGGAGGTGCCGGGGCCAACGTCCTGACTTTC. Protein sequence: CATSRDRGGAGANVLTF.

The gene calls are TRBV5-6 and TRBJ2-5, with TRBD2 identical over 7 bases. The J call may be mistaken, given a closer DNA end match to TRBJ2-1. The CDR3 covers 14 residues. CDR1 and CDR2 (germline): SGHDT, YYEEEE. The chain's CDR3 is CASSRGGGSNEQFF. CDR3 bases: TGTGCCAGCAGCCGAGGCGGCGGGAGTAATGAGCAGTTCTTC.

The rearrangement links TRBV12-3 or TRBV12-4 to TRBJ2-5; tentatively, D is TRBD1 or TRBD2 (7 bases each). The CDR3 covers 15 residues. Trimming shortened V by 6 bases and J by 5 bases, and 19 bases separated the two germline ends. For the CDR3, the DNA is TGTGCCAGCAGCCTTGGGGACAGCGGGATGGAGACCCAGTACTTC. Translating gives CASSLGDSGMETQYF.

Only a few counts were recorded for this clonotype. The rearrangement uses TRBV7-2 and TRBJ1-1, with a tentative D call TRBD1 (6 bases). The CDR3 consists of 16 residues. V gave up 2 bases and J gave up 5 bases, with 18 bases separating them. Germline V lookup: CDR1 SGHTA, CDR2 FQGNSA. CDR3 sequence reads: CASSLRPRGQSTEAFF. As DNA, the CDR3 is TGTGCCAGCAGCTTAAGACCTCGGGGGCAGAGTACTGAAGCTTTCTTT.

For the CDR3, the DNA is TGTGCCAGCGCGACAGGAAAGGAGACCCAGTACTTC. It specifies CASATGKETQYF. V and J are TRBV6-1 and TRBJ2-5; possible D gene TRBD1, 6 bases. Germline V gives CDR1 MNHNS, CDR2 SASEGT. V lost 8 bases and J 5 bases, leaving 12 bases between the germline ends. The CDR3 extends over 12 amino acids.

This clonotype was recorded a few times. The J gene is TRBJ2-1, the V gene TRBV5-1; possibly TRBD2 for D (7 bases). The CDR3 covers 15 residues. CDR1 is SGHRS, CDR2 YFSETQ, per germline. Trimming took off 1 base at V and 6 bases at J, with 14 bases between the two ends. DNA of the CDR3: TGCGCCAGCAGCTTGACGGCGGGGGCGCTCAATGAGCAGTTCTTC. It is translated as CASSLTAGALNEQFF. Filled out from reference TRBV5-1 and TRBJ2-1, the complete variable domain reads KAGVTQTPRYLIKTRGQQVTLSCSPISGHRSVSWYQQTPGQGLQFLFEYFSETQRNKGNFPGRFSGRQFSNSRSEMNVSTLELGDSALYLCASSLTAGALNEQFFGPGTRLTVL.

The rearrangement joins TRBV3-1 to TRBJ2-7; tentative D call: TRBD2 (6 bases). Per the germline V gene, CDR1 is LGHDT and CDR2 is YNNKEL (reference sequence). The CDR3 is 16 residues long. The V gene lost 5 bases and the J gene lost 0 bases, with 17 bases spanning the gap. The CDR3 reads CASSNLDGGLSYEQYF. DNA for the CDR3: TGTGCCAGCAGCAACCTGGACGGGGGACTCTCCTACGAGCAGTACTTC.

The gene calls are TRBV25-1 and TRBJ1-2; no definite D call. This CDR3 has 15 amino acids. Trimming stripped 2 bases from V and 3 bases from J, with 13 bases between. Germline-derived CDR1 and CDR2 are MGHDK and SYGVNS. The CDR3 protein is CASSEIGVRDYGYTF. The CDR3 coding sequence is TGTGCCAGCAGTGAAATAGGCGTTAGGGACTATGGCTACACCTTC.

At least ten counts were recorded for this clonotype. This chain connects TRBV28 to TRBJ2-7; no reliable D call. CDR1 is MDHEN and CDR2 is SYDVKM in the germline V gene. Trimming took 5 bases from V and 3 from J, leaving 11 bases between them. The CDR3 sequence is 13 residues long. This CDR3 is CASSPTVSYEQYF. The CDR3 DNA reads as TGTGCCAGCAGTCCCACTGTAAGCTACGAGCAGTACTTC. The full variable domain, rest sourced from reference TRBV28 and TRBJ2-7, is DVKVTQSSRYLVKRTGEKVFLECVQDMDHENMFWYRQDPGLGLRLIYFSYDVKMKEKGDIPEGYSVSREKKERFSLILESASTNQTSMYLCASSPTVSYEQYFGPGTRLTVT.

The chain uses TRBV2 and TRBJ1-5; D gene unclear. Germline V gene sequence: CDR1 SNHLY, CDR2 FYNNEI. The ends were cut back, 8 bases at V and 4 bases at J, with 6 bases in the middle. The CDR3 loop spans 11 amino acids. CDR3 protein: CASGRNQPQHF. In DNA, the CDR3 is TGTGCCAGCGGACGTAATCAGCCCCAGCATTTT.

This clonotype was seen a few times. This rearrangement joins TRBV12-3 or TRBV12-4 to TRBJ2-7, with 12 bases matching TRBD2. The J call may be faulty, since TRBJ2-5 better matches the DNA end. This CDR3 has 16 residues. The CDR3 loop reads CASSSSGGAGKETQYF. The DNA of the CDR3 is TGTGCCAGCAGTTCTAGCGGGGGGGCCGGCAAAGAGACCCAGTACTTC.

The chain is built from TRBV20-1 and TRBJ2-5; TRBD2 matches 7 bases. The CDR3 sequence is 15 residues long. With 0 bases clipped from V and 1 base from J, the junction kept 5 bases outside the gene matches. The germline V gene encodes CDR1 DFQATT and CDR2 SNEGSKA (reference sequence). For the CDR3, the DNA is TGCAGTGCTAGAGAGCCTAGCGGACCCCAAGAGACCCAGTACTTC. This encodes CSAREPSGPQETQYF.

This rearrangement joins TRBV9 to TRBJ2-3; 7 bases align to TRBD1. Trimming cost V 0 bases and J 0 bases; bases outside gene matches: 1. CDR3 length: 15 residues. The V gene's germline CDR1 is SGDLS and CDR2 YYNGEE. CDR3 nucleotide sequence: TGTGCCAGCAGCGTAGACAGGGGAAGCACAGATACGCAGTATTTT. Protein product: CASSVDRGSTDTQYF.

This clonotype was observed a few times. The chain joins TRBV3-1 to TRBJ2-5, with 10 bases that match TRBD1. This CDR3 is 19 amino acids long. With V trimmed by 1 base and J by 1 base, 12 bases remained unmatched. Germline V CDR1 and CDR2: LGHDT, YNNKEL (reference sequence). Written as DNA, the CDR3 is TGTGCCAGCAGCCAAGTCGGGACAGGGGTCCGGAGTAGCCAAGAGACCCAGTACTTC. As protein: CASSQVGTGVRSSQETQYF.

The chain couples TRBV29-1 to TRBJ1-2; D uncertain. Germline CDR1 reads SQVTM; CDR2 reads ANQGSEA. The V end was cut by 0 bases, the J end by 4 bases, with 15 bases between. The CDR3 loop spans 15 amino acids. The CDR3 DNA reads as TGCAGCGTTGAAGATAGTACCGGGTCCTTCTATGGCTACACCTTC. Its protein product is CSVEDSTGSFYGYTF.

The table lists this clonotype with a few counts. V and J are TRBV27 and TRBJ2-5; D remains unclear. V lost 6 bases and J 5 bases, leaving 16 bases between the germline ends. Germline V CDR1 and CDR2: MNHEY, SMNVEV (reference sequence). This CDR3 comprises 14 residues. The CDR3 reads CASSPQVVPETQYF. DNA for the CDR3: TGTGCCAGCAGCCCCCAGGTAGTGCCGGAGACCCAGTACTTC.

This chain joins TRBV27 and TRBJ2-6, with D perhaps TRBD2 (7 bases). This CDR3 region has 18 residues. Trimming pared 7 bases from V and 0 bases from J, leaving 19 bases between. CDR1 and CDR2 from the germline V gene are MNHEY and SMNVEV (reference sequence). CDR3 residues: CASTGGGGTYSGANVLTF. The CDR3, as DNA: TGTGCCAGCACCGGGGGCGGGGGCACCTACTCTGGGGCCAACGTCCTGACTTTC.

Only a few counts were recorded for this clonotype. The rearrangement uses TRBV27 and TRBJ1-1, with a weak D call TRBD1 (5 bases). The germline V gene has CDR1 MNHEY and CDR2 SMNVEV (reference sequence). Between the trimmed V and J ends, which lost 2 bases and 3 bases, there was a span of 16 bases. This CDR3 is built from 16 residues. The DNA of the CDR3 is TGTGCCAGCAGTTTACGTGGGGCAGGACCTTACACTGAAGCTTTCTTT. This gives the protein CASSLRGAGPYTEAFF.

This clonotype was counted a few times. The chain carries TRBV10-1 and TRBJ2-5; the D gene is possibly TRBD2 (5 bases). Matching the DNA end better, TRBJ2-1 makes the J call doubtful. The CDR3 consists of 13 residues. Germline V CDR1 and CDR2: WNHNN, SYGVQD (reference sequence). CDR3 amino acids: CASSSTMYNEQFF. CDR3 sequence (DNA): TGCGCCAGCAGTTCGACTATGTACAATGAGCAGTTCTTC.

The chain is built from TRBV20-1 and TRBJ2-3; 10 positions agree with TRBD2. CDR1 is DFQATT and CDR2 is SNEGSKA in the germline V gene (reference sequence). CDR3 size: 15 residues. The J segment lost 5 bases and the V segment lost 6 bases, leaving 11 bases of the junction unmatched. CDR3 sequence: CSALLAGDRRDTQYF. In DNA, the CDR3 is TGCAGTGCACTTCTAGCGGGGGACCGGAGAGATACGCAGTATTTT.

This clonotype was seen a few times. This chain links TRBV27 with TRBJ1-6; no definite D call. The CDR3 covers 15 residues. CDR1 and CDR2 (germline): MNHEY, SMNVEV (reference sequence). Trimming took 6 bases from V and 7 from J, leaving 16 bases between them. The DNA of the CDR3 is TGTGCCAGCAGAATAAGGACGGTTCGGAATTCACCCCTCCACTTT. It codes for CASRIRTVRNSPLHF.